This record concerns one TCR beta chain sequence. TCRdb independently ran MiXCR on the RT-PCR reads; one entry per CDR3 protein. The sample has hundreds of thousands of distinct CDR3 sequences, approximately 15% seen once. With 2 bases removed from V and 3 bases from J, the gap between germline ends came to 9 bases. This CDR3 contains 13 residues. Germline V gene sequence: CDR1 SGHRS, CDR2 YFSETQ. Sequencing used memory CD4+ T cells from blood. The J gene is TRBJ2-7, the V gene TRBV5-1; D not resolved. The TCR sequence derives from a female donor in good health, serving as a healthy control. The CDR3: CASSFQPDYEQYF. The CDR3 coding sequence is TGCGCCAGCAGCTTCCAGCCCGACTACGAGCAGTACTTC.